These T cell receptor beta chains were read from a single sample in a study of technical replicates of blood from a handful of donors. Data came from immunoSEQ multiplex PCR; TCRdb stores just in-frame clones and leaves some out. This repertoire shows 50,000 to 65,000 clones, around 93% found once; its top ten account for 3.5% to 5%. The sequenced sample was PBMCs. These receptor sequences come from a human donor in good health. Some clones in this sample may be carry-over from other donors' samples. CDR3s include the opening cysteine and the closing phenylalanine or tryptophan. A D gene is named only where the DNA matches it firmly. For some rows the clone size is stated as once, few or many, or as a class when expanded; others skip it.

TRBV4-2	NA	TRBJ2-3	TRBD1	CASSQSLAQGADTQYF	TGTGCCAGCAGCCAATCCCTAGCTCAGGGGGCAGATACGCAGTATTTT
TRBV7-2	NA	TRBJ1-2	TRBD1	CASSTGDLYGYTF	TGTGCCAGCAGCACAGGGGACTTGTATGGCTACACCTTC
TRBV7-2	NA	TRBJ1-6	NA	CASSGTFTRNSPLHF	TGTGCCAGCAGCGGGACATTTACCCGGAATTCACCCCTCCACTTT
TRBV7-9	NA	TRBJ2-2	TRBD2	CASSLEGSGRVSGELFF	TGTGCCAGCAGCTTAGAAGGTAGCGGGAGAGTCTCCGGGGAGCTGTTTTTT
TRBV5-1	NA	TRBJ2-1	TRBD2	CASSPGLAAYNEQFF	TGCGCCAGCAGCCCCGGACTAGCGGCATACAATGAGCAGTTCTTC
TRBV9	few	TRBJ1-6	TRBD1	CASSPRTGLNSPLHF	TGTGCCAGCAGCCCCCGGACAGGATTAAATTCACCCCTCCACTTT
TRBV27	NA	TRBJ1-1	NA	CASSSRGGGTEAFF	TGTGCCAGCAGTTCCAGGGGAGGGGGCACTGAAGCTTTCTTT
TRBV18	NA	TRBJ2-5	NA	CASSPPALNRAGTQYF	TGTGCCAGCTCACCACCAGCCCTAAACAGGGCTGGGACCCAGTACTTC
TRBV4-2	NA	TRBJ2-7	TRBD2	CASSQGTSGRFEQYF	TGTGCCAGCAGCCAAGGCACCAGCGGGAGGTTCGAGCAGTACTTC
TRBV18	NA	TRBJ2-3	TRBD2	CASSSLAGAGDTQYF	TGTGCCAGCTCGTCACTAGCGGGAGCGGGAGATACGCAGTATTTT
TRBV5-1	NA	TRBJ2-5	TRBD2	CASKSGPSGGDQYF	TGCGCCAGCAAGAGTGGACCTAGCGGGGGAGACCAGTACTTC
TRBV5-1	NA	TRBJ2-3	NA	CASRQTASSTDTQYF	TGCGCCAGCAGGCAGACAGCTTCGAGCACAGATACGCAGTATTTT
TRBV7-9	NA	TRBJ1-1	NA	CASSLGQNTEAFF	TGTGCCAGCAGCTTAGGGCAAAACACTGAAGCTTTCTTT
TRBV7-9	NA	TRBJ2-1	NA	CASSLAGNPYNEQFF	TGTGCCAGCAGCTTAGCCGGGAACCCCTACAATGAGCAGTTCTTC
TRBV6-5	NA	TRBJ2-7	TRBD1	CASGDRGPHEQYF	TGTGCCAGCGGGGACAGGGGGCCCCACGAGCAGTACTTC
TRBV5-1	NA	TRBJ2-7	NA	CASSQQQGHEQYF	TGCGCCAGCAGCCAGCAGCAGGGCCACGAGCAGTACTTC
TRBV7-2	NA	TRBJ2-7	TRBD2	CASSLAGLVHEQYF	TGTGCCAGCAGCTTAGCCGGACTAGTCCACGAGCAGTACTTC
TRBV11-2	NA	TRBJ2-7	NA	CASSRTQGSYEQYF	TGTGCCAGCAGCCGTACACAGGGCTCCTACGAGCAGTACTTC
TRBV9	NA	TRBJ2-3	TRBD2	CASSVVAGEVDTQYF	TGTGCCAGCAGCGTAGTGGCGGGAGAGGTGGATACGCAGTATTTT